This TCR beta chain was sequenced for a study of shared clonotypes between healthy human individuals. CD45RO-negative cells were positively selected for CCR7, leaving out terminally differentiated effector memory CD45RA+ cells. Those who donated were healthy HIV-negative adults, with no recent acute infections or vaccinations reported. The CDR3 length is 19 residues. Germline CDR1 and CDR2: MGHRA and YSYEKL. V was shortened by 0 bases and J by 2 bases, with 22 bases between the two germline ends. Replicate PCRs for sorted subsets used approximately 220 ng DNA; this equaled around 29,000 T cell genomes. Produced via immunoSEQ multiplex PCR; TCRdb's table is partial and in-frame only. Of about 2.1 million clones in the sample, roughly 93% were seen once.

Sequenced sample: naive CD8+ T cells from PBMCs. The chain is built from TRBV4-1 and TRBJ1-2; a weak D match, TRBD1 (6 bases). This clonotype was sampled from a man between 18 and 35 years old in good health. Some clones in this sample may be carry-over from other donors' samples. The CDR3 region has the DNA TGCGCCAGCAGCCAAGATCTGGGGAGGTGGGGGGCTACAAACTATGGCTACACCTTC. This translates into CASSQDLGRWGATNYGYTF.